Presented here are 21 T cell receptor beta chains from one specimen sequenced in a study of blood T cell repertoires in COVID-19. Sequencing was performed with immunoSEQ multiplex PCR; in TCRdb, only in-frame clones are kept and a portion is missing. The data contain roughly 230,000 clones, roughly four fifths of them seen just once; the ten biggest clones take up 3% to 4%. Sequencing was performed on PBMCs or T cells enriched from blood (not recorded which). These receptors all come from a woman in her sixties who had recovered from COVID-19.

The CDR3 reads CASSSPSGGDNEQFF. The CDR3, as DNA: TGTGCCAGCAGTTCACCTAGCGGGGGGGACAATGAGCAGTTCTTC. The V and J genes are TRBV6-5 and TRBJ2-1; 12 bases align to TRBD2. This CDR3 is built from 15 residues. The germline gives CDR1 MNHEY, CDR2 SVGAGI. Trimming took 4 bases from V and 5 from J; bases not matched to a gene: 3.

The chain joins TRBV5-6 to TRBJ2-5; 8 bases are shared with TRBD2. This CDR3 is built from 14 residues. V was clipped by 4 bases and J by 1 base; unmatched bases: 3. The V gene's germline CDR1 is SGHDT and CDR2 YYEEEE. CDR3 nucleotides: TGTGCCAGCAGCAAAGGACTAGCCCAAGAGACCCAGTACTTC. Encoded protein: CASSKGLAQETQYF.

The gene calls are TRBV27 and TRBJ1-4; D not certain. V was clipped by 6 bases and J by 8 bases, with 13 bases between them. The CDR3 extends over 13 amino acids. Germline V CDR1 and CDR2: MNHEY, SMNVEV (reference sequence). The chain's CDR3 is CASSRRETEKLFF. CDR3 DNA: TGTGCCAGCAGCCGTAGGGAGACCGAAAAACTGTTTTTT.

This rearrangement joins TRBV5-4 to TRBJ1-4; unclear D gene. Germline CDR1 SGHNT, CDR2 YYREEE (reference sequence). V dropped 4 bases and J dropped 8 bases, with 15 bases sitting between them. The CDR3 is made up of 14 amino acids. The chain's CDR3 is CASSMDPRKEKLFF. DNA of the CDR3: TGTGCCAGCAGCATGGATCCTAGGAAAGAAAAACTGTTTTTT.

This rearrangement joins TRBV6-5 to TRBJ2-1; TRBD2 is a possible D gene (7 bases). This CDR3 spans 14 amino acids. Germline V gives CDR1 MNHEY, CDR2 SVGAGI. With 6 bases removed from V and 5 bases from J, the gap between germline ends came to 14 bases. This CDR3 reads CASSDSGGDNEQFF. CDR3 nucleotides: TGTGCCAGCAGCGATTCGGGGGGCGACAATGAGCAGTTCTTC.

This chain joins TRBV4-2 and TRBJ1-2; D may be TRBD1 (5 bases). The CDR3 totals 14 residues. V lost 0 bases and J lost 5, with 10 bases in between. Germline lookup yields CDR1 LGHNA and CDR2 YNFKEQ. Here the CDR3 reads CASSQENRPYGYTF. The CDR3 nucleotides are TGTGCCAGCAGCCAAGAGAACAGGCCATATGGCTACACCTTC.

The rearrangement uses TRBV29-1 and TRBJ2-1; 9 bases match TRBD2. Trimming took 4 bases from V and 5 from J; bases not matched to a gene: 9. Germline V lookup: CDR1 SQVTM, CDR2 ANQGSEA. This CDR3 contains 15 residues. The CDR3 loop is CSVVGAGGWDNEQFF. DNA for the CDR3: TGCAGCGTTGTCGGAGCGGGGGGCTGGGACAATGAGCAGTTCTTC.

The rearrangement links TRBV7-9 to TRBJ1-5; 8 bases align to TRBD1. The V segment lost 5 bases and the J segment 0 bases; nucleotides outside the gene matches: 6. The CDR3 is 16 amino acids. CDR1 and CDR2 from the germline V gene are SEHNR and FQNEAQ (reference sequence). CDR3 nucleotides: TGTGCCAGCAGCCCAGGGGGCGGTTATAGCAATCAGCCCCAGCATTTT. The encoded protein is CASSPGGGYSNQPQHF. Using reference TRBV7-9 and TRBJ1-5 for the parts outside the CDR3, the full variable domain is DTGVSQNPRHKITKRGQNVTFRCDPISEHNRLYWYRQTLGQGPEFLTYFQNEAQLEKSRLLSDRFSAERPKGSFSTLEIQRTEQGDSAMYLCASSPGGGYSNQPQHFGDGTRLSIL.

The chain carries TRBV5-1 and TRBJ1-2; D possibly corresponds to TRBD1 (5 bases). CDR3 length equals 15 residues. CDR1 is SGHRS and CDR2 is YFSETQ in the germline V gene. V was trimmed by 4 bases and J by 0 bases, leaving 13 bases between them. CDR3 bases: TGCGCCAGCAGCCCCCTGGGGGGAACTAACTATGGCTACACCTTC. It is translated as CASSPLGGTNYGYTF. Variable domain in full (rest from reference TRBV5-1 and TRBJ1-2): KAGVTQTPRYLIKTRGQQVTLSCSPISGHRSVSWYQQTPGQGLQFLFEYFSETQRNKGNFPGRFSGRQFSNSRSEMNVSTLELGDSALYLCASSPLGGTNYGYTFGSGTRLTVV.

The chain employs TRBV11-2 and TRBJ1-1; D might be TRBD1 (5 bases). The length of the CDR3 is 15 residues. V was clipped by 0 bases and J by 7 bases, with 15 bases between them. Germline CDR1 and CDR2: SGHAT and FQNNGV. The CDR3 DNA sequence: TGTGCCAGCAGCTTAGAGAGGTGGGGGGAAAATGAAGCTTTCTTT. It codes for CASSLERWGENEAFF.

This clone was detected only once. J is TRBJ1-1 and V is TRBV4-3; D is uncertain. V was trimmed by 4 bases and J by 2 bases, leaving 8 bases between them. Germline CDR1 and CDR2: LGHNA and YSLEER. The CDR3 has 13 residues. The CDR3 bases are TGCGCCAGCAGCCGGCGAGGAAACACTGAAGCTTTCTTT. It yields the protein CASSRRGNTEAFF.

This sequence joins TRBV24-1 and TRBJ1-1; a possible D gene is TRBD1 (6 bases). There are 15 residues in the CDR3. CDR1 is KGHDR and CDR2 is SFDVKD in the germline V gene. V was pared by 4 bases and J by 4 bases, with 15 bases between. The CDR3: CATSDHTGLSTEAFF. The CDR3 nucleotides are TGTGCCACCAGTGACCATACAGGGTTGAGCACTGAAGCTTTCTTT.

V is TRBV5-6 and J is TRBJ1-2; D is possibly TRBD1 (6 bases). Germline lookup yields CDR1 SGHDT and CDR2 YYEEEE. The CDR3 has 16 residues. The germline V and J ends were trimmed by 0 bases and 6 bases, with 18 bases remaining between them. Written as DNA, the CDR3 is TGTGCCAGCAGCTTGGTTATCGGGGGGGGCCCCAATGGCTACACCTTC. This translates into CASSLVIGGGPNGYTF.

This clone was counted once. V is TRBV18 and J is TRBJ2-7, with D hard to call. Germline lookup yields CDR1 KGHSH and CDR2 LQKENI. Deletions cut 0 bases from V and 3 bases from J, with 15 bases between. This CDR3 contains 16 residues. CDR3 in DNA: TGTGCCAGCTCACCACCGGGTCAACCCCGGAGCTACGAGCAGTACTTC. Amino acid sequence: CASSPPGQPRSYEQYF. Based on the CDR3 plus reference TRBV18 and TRBJ2-7, the full variable domain is NAGVMQNPRHLVRRRGQEARLRCSPMKGHSHVYWYRQLPEEGLKFMVYLQKENIIDESGMPKERFSAEFPKEGPSILRIQQVVRGDSAAYFCASSPPGQPRSYEQYFGPGTRLTVT.

This chain joins TRBV15 and TRBJ1-5; D is ambiguous. V was pared by 5 bases and J by 6 bases, with 11 bases between. This CDR3 contains 13 residues. The germline V gene has CDR1 LNHNV and CDR2 YYDKDF (reference sequence). As DNA, the CDR3 is TGTGCCACCAGCTCAGATTTGGCTCAGCCCCAGCATTTT. Translating it yields CATSSDLAQPQHF.

The V and J genes are TRBV6-1 and TRBJ1-5; the match to TRBD1 covers 8 bases. CDR1 and CDR2 from the germline V gene are MNHNS and SASEGT. CDR3 length equals 14 residues. V lost 3 bases and J lost 7; bases outside the gene matches: 5. CDR3 in DNA: TGTGCCAGCAGTGAGGACAGGGAGTACCAGCCCCAGCATTTT. It codes for CASSEDREYQPQHF.

This sequence joins TRBV30 and TRBJ1-3; TRBD1 might be the D (5 bases). The V gene's germline CDR1 is GTSNPN and CDR2 SVGIG (reference sequence). This CDR3 has 14 residues. V gave up 1 base and J gave up 3 bases, with 10 bases separating them. In DNA, the CDR3 is TGTGCCTGGAGTGATCCGGGGGATGGAAACACCATATATTTT. Its translation is CAWSDPGDGNTIYF.

CDR3 sequence: CASSSGLDGELFF. CDR3 nucleotide sequence: TGTGCCAGCAGCTCTGGGCTGGACGGGGAGCTGTTTTTT. The chain carries TRBV5-4 and TRBJ2-2; no definite D call. V lost 3 bases to trimming and J lost 7 bases, with 10 bases between them. Per germline, CDR1 SGHNT and CDR2 YYREEE (reference sequence). The length of the CDR3 is 13 residues.

The chain recombines TRBV7-9 with TRBJ1-6; D call uncertain. The germline CDR1 and CDR2 sequences are SEHNR and FQNEAQ (reference sequence). The CDR3 consists of 14 residues. The V end lost 6 bases, the J end lost 6 bases, and 12 bases lay between the germline ends. CDR3 loop: CASRALGGNSPLHF. CDR3 bases: TGTGCCAGCAGGGCACTAGGCGGTAATTCACCCCTCCACTTT.

The chain has TRBV2 and TRBJ2-3, with 11 bases lining up with TRBD2. The V and J ends lost 7 bases and 2 bases, in that order; junction bases with no gene match: 5. The CDR3 covers 15 residues. Germline V gene lookup returns CDR1 SNHLY and CDR2 FYNNEI. The chain's CDR3 is CASTRLAGHTDTQYF. The CDR3, as DNA: TGTGCCAGCACCAGACTAGCGGGGCACACAGATACGCAGTATTTT. The variable domain in full, with the rest retrieved from reference TRBV2 and TRBJ2-3, is EPEVTQTPSHQVTQMGQEVILRCVPISNHLYFYWYRQILGQKVEFLVSFYNNEISEKSEIFDDQFSVERPDGSNFTLKIRSTKLEDSAMYFCASTRLAGHTDTQYFGPGTRLTVL.

The chain recombines TRBV14 with TRBJ1-5; D gene uncertain. Trimming took 1 base from V and 8 from J, leaving 15 bases between them. Looked up from germline, CDR1 is SGHDN and CDR2 is FVKESK. This CDR3 spans 15 amino acids. The CDR3 DNA reads as TGTGCCAGCAGCCAAGGCCCCTGTTCCTCGGAGCCCCAGCATTTT. This gives the protein CASSQGPCSSEPQHF. The entire variable domain, with the rest obtained from reference TRBV14 and TRBJ1-5, is as follows: EAGVTQFPSHSVIEKGQTVTLRCDPISGHDNLYWYRRVMGKEIKFLLHFVKESKQDESGMPNNRFLAERTGGTYSTLKVQPAELEDSGVYFCASSQGPCSSEPQHFGDGTRLSIL.